This T cell receptor (beta chain) was captured in a study of shared clonotypes between healthy human individuals. Study as a whole: The cohort had a couple of women and a few men, ages 18 to 49.

All of the donors resided in Nashville, Tennessee, and each was a Caucasian adult. V lost 4 bases to trimming and J lost 5 bases; unmatched junction nucleotides: 15. The CDR3 totals 17 residues. Germline CDR1 is SGDLS and CDR2 is YYNGEE. On sorted subsets, replicate PCRs used 150 to 250 ng DNA, or about 30,000 T cell genomes. This table comes from immunoSEQ multiplex PCR, and its TCRdb copy is limited to in-frame clones, with some not included. The top ten hold less than 2% of the sample, which has around 750,000 clones, under 80% seen once. Sequences were obtained from memory CD4+ T cells sorted from blood. Subset indicated: CD45RA-negative fraction. The TCR originated in a woman in her thirties in good health. V gene TRBV9 combines with J gene TRBJ1-1, with 9 bases matching TRBD1. The CDR3 reads CASSPVGTGLGNTEAFF. CDR3 nucleotide sequence: TGTGCCAGCAGCCCAGTGGGGACAGGGTTAGGGAATACTGAAGCTTTCTTT.